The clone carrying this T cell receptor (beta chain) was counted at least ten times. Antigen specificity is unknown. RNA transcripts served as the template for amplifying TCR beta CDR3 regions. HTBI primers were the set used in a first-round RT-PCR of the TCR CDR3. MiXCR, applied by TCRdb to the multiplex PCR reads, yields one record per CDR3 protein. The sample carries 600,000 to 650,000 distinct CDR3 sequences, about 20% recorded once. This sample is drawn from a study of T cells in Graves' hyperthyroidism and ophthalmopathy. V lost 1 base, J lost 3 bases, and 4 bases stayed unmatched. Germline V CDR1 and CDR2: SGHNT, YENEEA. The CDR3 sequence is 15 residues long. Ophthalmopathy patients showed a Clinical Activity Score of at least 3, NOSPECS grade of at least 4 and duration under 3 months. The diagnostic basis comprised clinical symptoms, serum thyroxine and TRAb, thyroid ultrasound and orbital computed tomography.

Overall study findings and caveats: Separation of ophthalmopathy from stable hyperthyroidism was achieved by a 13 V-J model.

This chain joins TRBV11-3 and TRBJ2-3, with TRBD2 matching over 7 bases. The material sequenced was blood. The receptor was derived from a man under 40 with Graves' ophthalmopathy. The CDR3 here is CASSLGTRPTDTQYF. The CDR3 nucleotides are TGTGCCAGCAGCTTAGGGACTAGGCCTACAGATACGCAGTATTTT. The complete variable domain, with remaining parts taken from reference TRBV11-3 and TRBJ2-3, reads EAGVVQSPRYKIIEKKQPVAFWCNPISGHNTLYWYLQNLGQGPELLIRYENEEAVDDSQLPKDRFSAERLKGVDSTLKIQPAELGDSAVYLCASSLGTRPTDTQYFGPGTRLTVL.